Here is one T cell receptor beta chain with its context. Its matching antigen is unknown. The data stem from a study of T cell repertoires in cytomegalovirus infection. Study results and limitations: Dominant in the ex vivo response were TCR beta clonotypes restricted by HLA-C and specific for CMV.

The CDR3 runs 18 residues. Germline CDR1 reads MNHNS; CDR2 reads SASEGT. The V end lost 1 base, the J end lost 0 bases, and 15 bases lay between the germline ends. TCRdb used MiXCR to reprocess the reads, holding one entry per CDR3 protein. The sample shows fewer than 700,000 distinct CDR3 sequences, roughly 26% of them seen only once. The chain combines TRBV6-1 with TRBJ1-4; D unresolved. The specimen was CD8+ T cells from PBMCs. The receptor's source is a human donor in good health (CMV status not recorded). Some clones in this sample may be carry-over from other donors' samples. In DNA, the CDR3 is TGTGCCAGCAGTGAAGGAATCCACCAGTTTTCAACTAATGAAAAACTGTTTTTT. Its translation is CASSEGIHQFSTNEKLFF.